The 16 T cell receptor beta chains in this list originate from one sample, sequenced in a study of shared clonotypes between healthy human individuals. Libraries were prepared by immunoSEQ multiplex PCR; TCRdb keeps only in-frame clonotypes and omits some of them. The sample carries about 2.2 million clones, just under 95% recorded once. Positive CCR7 selection of CD45RO-negative cells yielded the naive CD8 cells, and terminally differentiated effector memory CD45RA+ cells were excluded. Sequenced material: naive CD8+ T cells from PBMCs. The receptors come from a young man in good health. Some clones in this sample may be carry-over from other donors' samples.

Note on this clone: Other DNA sequences within the sample encode an identical CDR3. The chain employs TRBV27 and TRBJ2-7; possibly TRBD1 for D (5 bases). Looked up from germline, CDR1 is MNHEY and CDR2 is SMNVEV (reference sequence). This CDR3 is built from 13 residues. The V gene lost 6 bases and the J gene lost 2 bases, with 11 bases spanning the gap. CDR3: CASSWGLTYEQYF. CDR3 nucleotides: TGTGCCAGCAGCTGGGGCCTGACCTACGAGCAGTACTTC.

This clone was counted once. V gene TRBV27 combines with J gene TRBJ1-2; 9 positions match TRBD1. Germline CDR1 reads MNHEY; CDR2 reads SMNVEV (reference sequence). The V and J ends lost 8 bases and 8 bases, in that order; junction bases with no gene match: 9. This CDR3 spans 13 amino acids. In DNA form, the CDR3 reads TGTGCCAGCTCACTCGGACAGGGGCGAGGCTACACCTTC. This codes for CASSLGQGRGYTF.

The V and J genes are TRBV19 and TRBJ1-1; 9 nucleotides match TRBD1. Germline V gene data show CDR1 as LNHDA and CDR2 as SQIVND (reference sequence). There are 14 residues in the CDR3. With V trimmed by 8 bases and J by 4 bases, 8 bases remained unmatched. This CDR3 is CASLDRGLSTEAFF. The CDR3 nucleotides read TGTGCCAGTTTAGACAGGGGGTTGAGCACTGAAGCTTTCTTT.

This clone was counted once. The chain is built from TRBV6-5 and TRBJ2-5; 8 nucleotides agree with TRBD1. The germline CDR1 and CDR2 sequences are MNHEY and SVGAGI. V shed 4 bases, J shed 5 bases, and the junction held 3 bases outside the gene matches. CDR3 length: 13 residues. The CDR3 coding sequence is TGTGCCAGCAGTTTTGGGGACAGGGAGACCCAGTACTTC. This gives the protein CASSFGDRETQYF.

This chain uses TRBV18 with TRBJ2-7; 9 bases fit TRBD1. The CDR3 has 16 amino acids. Per the germline V gene, CDR1 is KGHSH and CDR2 is LQKENI. V lost 3 bases and J lost 3; bases outside the gene matches: 9. DNA of the CDR3: TGTGCCAGCTCACCCGCCGGGGGACAGGGACGCTACGAGCAGTACTTC. This encodes CASSPAGGQGRYEQYF.

Here the CDR3 reads CASSPVIGTDQETQYF. The CDR3 DNA follows: TGCGCCAGCAGCCCCGTGATCGGAACCGACCAAGAGACCCAGTACTTC. This rearrangement joins TRBV4-1 to TRBJ2-5, with D unresolved. Germline-derived CDR1 and CDR2 are MGHRA and YSYEKL. The germline V and J ends were trimmed by 4 bases and 0 bases, with 15 bases remaining between them. The CDR3 contains 16 residues.

The genes are TRBV9 and TRBJ2-7, with TRBD1 matching 7 bases. V shed 4 bases, J shed 6 bases, and the junction held 13 bases outside the gene matches. This CDR3 is built from 15 residues. Germline-derived CDR1 and CDR2 are SGDLS and YYNGEE. The CDR3 DNA is TGTGCCAGCAGCCCTGGGGTGAGGGGGCTAGGCGAGCAGTACTTC. Protein: CASSPGVRGLGEQYF.

This rearrangement joins TRBV19 to TRBJ1-1; D call uncertain. CDR1 is LNHDA and CDR2 is SQIVND in the germline V gene (reference sequence). V was cut by 6 bases and J by 2 bases, with 16 bases left in between. The CDR3 contains 15 residues. CDR3 bases: TGTGCCAGTAGCGAAAGGACTTCCTTTAACACTGAAGCTTTCTTT. Encoded protein: CASSERTSFNTEAFF. Complete variable domain (other parts from reference TRBV19 and TRBJ1-1): DGGITQSPKYLFRKEGQNVTLSCEQNLNHDAMYWYRQDPGQGLRLIYYSQIVNDFQKGDIAEGYSVSREKKESFPLTVTSAQKNPTAFYLCASSERTSFNTEAFFGQGTRLTVV.

V and J are TRBV4-1 and TRBJ2-7; the D is unclear. CDR1 is MGHRA, CDR2 YSYEKL, per germline. Trimming took off 3 bases at V and 2 bases at J, with 11 bases between the two ends. The CDR3 runs 14 residues. The CDR3 is CASSQDFETYEQYF. The CDR3 DNA is TGCGCCAGCAGCCAGGATTTCGAAACCTACGAGCAGTACTTC.

The chain joins TRBV29-1 to TRBJ2-1; 11 bases are shared with TRBD2. There are 16 residues in the CDR3. V was pared by 5 bases and J by 7 bases, with 13 bases of the junction left unmatched. Germline CDR1 reads SQVTM; CDR2 reads ANQGSEA. CDR3 region: CSVTLLASGRLNEQFF. The DNA for the CDR3 is TGCAGCGTTACTCTCCTGGCTAGCGGGAGGCTGAATGAGCAGTTCTTC.

The chain recombines TRBV5-1 with TRBJ2-7, with D perhaps TRBD1 (6 bases). CDR1 is SGHRS, CDR2 YFSETQ, per germline. This CDR3 comprises 16 residues. Trimming took 4 bases from V and 3 from J, leaving 20 bases between them. CDR3 residues: CASSPSEGHPYYEQYF. The CDR3 bases are TGCGCCAGCAGCCCGAGTGAGGGACACCCATACTACGAGCAGTACTTC.

This chain links TRBV5-1 with TRBJ2-2, with D possibly called TRBD1 or TRBD2 (5 bases each). The CDR3 runs 15 residues. Germline lookup yields CDR1 SGHRS and CDR2 YFSETQ. V was cut by 4 bases and J by 0 bases, with 10 bases left in between. The CDR3 is CASSEGRTNTGELFF. The DNA of the CDR3 is TGCGCCAGCAGCGAGGGGCGGACGAACACCGGGGAGCTGTTTTTT.

V and J are TRBV27 and TRBJ2-2, with D possibly TRBD2 on 5 matching bases. V lost 3 bases to trimming and J lost 3 bases, with 8 bases between them. The CDR3 runs 14 residues. Germline loops: CDR1 MNHEY, CDR2 SMNVEV (reference sequence). The CDR3 nucleotides are TGTGCCAGCAGTTTCGGACTCGACACCGGGGAGCTGTTTTTT. This encodes CASSFGLDTGELFF.

The chain employs TRBV5-4 and TRBJ2-1, with 11 bases matching TRBD2. V trimming: 4 bases; J trimming: 4 bases; junction bases outside the gene matches: 10. CDR3 size: 17 residues. The V gene's germline CDR1 is SGHNT and CDR2 YYREEE (reference sequence). The CDR3 coding sequence is TGTGCCAGCAGCCCAGGGACTAGCGGACGGATTTACAATGAGCAGTTCTTC. Translated: CASSPGTSGRIYNEQFF.

The gene calls are TRBV7-8 and TRBJ2-3, with D tentatively TRBD1 (6 bases). Germline loops: CDR1 SGHVS, CDR2 FQNEAQ. V lost 1 base and J 0 bases, leaving 23 bases between the germline ends. This CDR3 spans 20 amino acids. CDR3 loop: CASSLEYWTAEPTSTDTQYF. CDR3 coding DNA: TGTGCCAGCAGCTTAGAGTACTGGACAGCGGAGCCTACTAGCACAGATACGCAGTATTTT.

The genes are TRBV10-1 and TRBJ2-5, with TRBD2 matching 11 bases. The germline V gene has CDR1 WNHNN and CDR2 SYGVQD (reference sequence). The J segment lost 0 bases and the V segment lost 5 bases, leaving 8 bases of the junction unmatched. The CDR3 consists of 17 residues. The DNA for the CDR3 is TGCGCCAGCAGTATCTTAGCGGGAGGGCCTGACCAAGAGACCCAGTACTTC. This encodes CASSILAGGPDQETQYF.